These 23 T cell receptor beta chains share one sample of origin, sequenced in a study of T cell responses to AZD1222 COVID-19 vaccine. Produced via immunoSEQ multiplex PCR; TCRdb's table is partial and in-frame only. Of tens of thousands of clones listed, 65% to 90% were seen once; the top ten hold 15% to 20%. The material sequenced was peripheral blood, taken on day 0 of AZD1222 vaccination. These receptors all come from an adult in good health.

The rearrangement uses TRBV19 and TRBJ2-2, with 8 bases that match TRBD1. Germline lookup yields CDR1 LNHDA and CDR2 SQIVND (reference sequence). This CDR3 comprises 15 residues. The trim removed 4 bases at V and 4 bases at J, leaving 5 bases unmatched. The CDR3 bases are TGTGCCAGTAGTACCCAGGACAGGGCCACCGGGGAGCTGTTTTTT. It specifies CASSTQDRATGELFF. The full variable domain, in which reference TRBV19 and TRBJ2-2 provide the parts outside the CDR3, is DGGITQSPKYLFRKEGQNVTLSCEQNLNHDAMYWYRQDPGQGLRLIYYSQIVNDFQKGDIAEGYSVSREKKESFPLTVTSAQKNPTAFYLCASSTQDRATGELFFGEGSRLTVL.

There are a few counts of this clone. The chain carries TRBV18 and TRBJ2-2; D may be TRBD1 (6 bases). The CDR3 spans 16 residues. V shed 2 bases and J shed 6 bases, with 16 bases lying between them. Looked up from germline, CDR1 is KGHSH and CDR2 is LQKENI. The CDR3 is CASSPFDRNEAGELFF. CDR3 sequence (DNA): TGTGCCAGCTCACCATTTGACAGGAATGAGGCCGGGGAGCTGTTTTTT.

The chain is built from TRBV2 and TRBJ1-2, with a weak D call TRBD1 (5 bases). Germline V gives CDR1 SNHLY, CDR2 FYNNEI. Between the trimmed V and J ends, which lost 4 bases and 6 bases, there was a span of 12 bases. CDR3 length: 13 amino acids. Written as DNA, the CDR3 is TGTGCCAGCAGTGGAGGGTCAGGGAATGGCTACACCTTC. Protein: CASSGGSGNGYTF. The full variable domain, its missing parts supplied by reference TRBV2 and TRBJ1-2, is EPEVTQTPSHQVTQMGQEVILRCVPISNHLYFYWYRQILGQKVEFLVSFYNNEISEKSEIFDDQFSVERPDGSNFTLKIRSTKLEDSAMYFCASSGGSGNGYTFGSGTRLTVV.

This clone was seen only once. Written as DNA, the CDR3 is TGTGCCAGCAGCTTCCCCCAGACCCTCTCTGGAAACACCATATATTTT. This sequence encodes CASSFPQTLSGNTIYF. V and J are TRBV5-5 and TRBJ1-3; D is ambiguous. With 2 bases removed from V and 0 bases from J, the gap between germline ends came to 12 bases. There are 16 residues in the CDR3. The germline V gene encodes CDR1 SGHKS and CDR2 YYEKEE (reference sequence).

The CDR3 DNA reads TGTGCCAGCAGCTTAGGGGTAGCGGGGGGGCAAGAGACCCAGTACTTC. It yields the protein CASSLGVAGGQETQYF. The chain recombines TRBV7-6 with TRBJ2-5; 11 nucleotides agree with TRBD2. The germline V gene has CDR1 SGHVS and CDR2 FNYEAQ. The length of the CDR3 is 16 residues. After removal of 1 base from V and 2 bases from J, the junction contained 3 bases not matched to a gene.

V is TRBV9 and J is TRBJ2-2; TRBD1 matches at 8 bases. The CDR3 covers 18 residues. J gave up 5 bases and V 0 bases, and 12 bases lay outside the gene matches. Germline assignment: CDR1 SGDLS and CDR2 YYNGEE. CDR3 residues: CASSVGSRGLSGTGELFF. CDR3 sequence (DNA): TGTGCCAGCAGCGTAGGAAGCAGGGGGCTGTCGGGTACCGGGGAGCTGTTTTTT.

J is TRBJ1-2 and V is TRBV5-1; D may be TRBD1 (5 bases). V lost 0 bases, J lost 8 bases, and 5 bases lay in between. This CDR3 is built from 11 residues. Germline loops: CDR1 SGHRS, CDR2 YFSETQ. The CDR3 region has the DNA TGCGCCAGCAGCTTGGGGGGCGGCTACACCTTC. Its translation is CASSLGGGYTF.

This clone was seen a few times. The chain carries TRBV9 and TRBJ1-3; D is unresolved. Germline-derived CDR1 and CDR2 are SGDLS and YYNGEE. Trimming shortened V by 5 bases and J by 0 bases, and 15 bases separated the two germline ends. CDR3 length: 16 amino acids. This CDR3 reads CASSSGNVGSGNTIYF. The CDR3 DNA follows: TGTGCCAGCAGTTCCGGGAACGTTGGCTCTGGAAACACCATATATTTT. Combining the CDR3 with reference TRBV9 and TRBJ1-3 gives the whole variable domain DSGVTQTPKHLITATGQRVTLRCSPRSGDLSVYWYQQSLDQGLQFLIQYYNGEERAKGNILERFSAQQFPDLHSELNLSSLELGDSALYFCASSSGNVGSGNTIYFGEGSWLTVV.

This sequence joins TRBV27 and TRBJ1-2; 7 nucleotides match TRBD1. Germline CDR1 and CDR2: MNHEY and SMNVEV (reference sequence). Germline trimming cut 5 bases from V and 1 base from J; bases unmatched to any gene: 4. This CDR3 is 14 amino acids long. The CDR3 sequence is CASSPYRGNYGYTF. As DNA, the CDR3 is TGTGCCAGCAGTCCCTACAGGGGTAACTATGGCTACACCTTC.

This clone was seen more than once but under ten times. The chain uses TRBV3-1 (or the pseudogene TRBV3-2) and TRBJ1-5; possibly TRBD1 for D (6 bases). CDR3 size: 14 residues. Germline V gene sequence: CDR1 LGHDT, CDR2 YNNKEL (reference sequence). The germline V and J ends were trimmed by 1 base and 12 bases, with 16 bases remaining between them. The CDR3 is CASSQGSKQGHQHF. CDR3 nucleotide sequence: TGTGCCAGCAGCCAAGGATCCAAACAGGGTCACCAGCATTTT.

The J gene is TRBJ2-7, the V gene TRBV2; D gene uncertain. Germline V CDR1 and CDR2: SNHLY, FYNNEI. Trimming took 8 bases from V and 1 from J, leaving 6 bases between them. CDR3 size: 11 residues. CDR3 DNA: TGTGCCAGCGCCCCTTCCTACGAGCAGTACTTC. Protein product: CASAPSYEQYF. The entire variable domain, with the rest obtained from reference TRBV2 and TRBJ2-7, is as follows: EPEVTQTPSHQVTQMGQEVILRCVPISNHLYFYWYRQILGQKVEFLVSFYNNEISEKSEIFDDQFSVERPDGSNFTLKIRSTKLEDSAMYFCASAPSYEQYFGPGTRLTVT.

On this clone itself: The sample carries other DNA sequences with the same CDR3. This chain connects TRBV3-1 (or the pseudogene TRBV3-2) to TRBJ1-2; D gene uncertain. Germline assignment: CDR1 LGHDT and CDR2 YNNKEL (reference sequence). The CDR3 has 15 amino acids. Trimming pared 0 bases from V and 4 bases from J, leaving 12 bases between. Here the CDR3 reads CASSQDPAGGYGYTF. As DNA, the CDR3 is TGTGCCAGCAGCCAAGATCCCGCAGGCGGCTATGGCTACACCTTC.

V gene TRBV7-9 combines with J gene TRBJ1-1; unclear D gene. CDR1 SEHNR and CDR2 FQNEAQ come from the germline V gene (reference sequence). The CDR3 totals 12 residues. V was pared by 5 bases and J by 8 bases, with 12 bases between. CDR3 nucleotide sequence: TGTGCCAGCAGCCGAGGTCCCCTGGAAGCTTTCTTT. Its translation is CASSRGPLEAFF.

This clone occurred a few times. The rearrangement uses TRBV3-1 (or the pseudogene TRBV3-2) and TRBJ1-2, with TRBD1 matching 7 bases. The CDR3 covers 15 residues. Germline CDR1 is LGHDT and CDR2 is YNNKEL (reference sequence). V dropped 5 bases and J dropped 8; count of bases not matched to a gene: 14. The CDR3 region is CASSYRGQFSPGYTF. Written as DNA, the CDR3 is TGTGCCAGCAGCTACAGGGGACAGTTTTCCCCAGGCTACACCTTC.

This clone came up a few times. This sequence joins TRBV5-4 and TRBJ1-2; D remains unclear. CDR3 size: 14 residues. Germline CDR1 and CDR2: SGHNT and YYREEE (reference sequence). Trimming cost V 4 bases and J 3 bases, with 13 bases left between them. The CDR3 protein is CASSMVGKDYGYTF. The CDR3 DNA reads TGTGCCAGCAGCATGGTAGGGAAGGACTATGGCTACACCTTC. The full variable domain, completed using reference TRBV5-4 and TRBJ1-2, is ETGVTQSPTHLIKTRGQQVTLRCSSQSGHNTVSWYQQALGQGPQFIFQYYREEENGRGNFPPRFSGLQFPNYSSELNVNALELDDSALYLCASSMVGKDYGYTFGSGTRLTVV.

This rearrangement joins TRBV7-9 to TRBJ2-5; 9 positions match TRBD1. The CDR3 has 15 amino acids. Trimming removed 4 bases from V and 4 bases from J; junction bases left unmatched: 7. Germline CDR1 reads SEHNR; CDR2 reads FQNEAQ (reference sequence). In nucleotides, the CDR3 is TGTGCCAGCAGCTCCACAGGGGGCGCGGGAGAGACCCAGTACTTC. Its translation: CASSSTGGAGETQYF.

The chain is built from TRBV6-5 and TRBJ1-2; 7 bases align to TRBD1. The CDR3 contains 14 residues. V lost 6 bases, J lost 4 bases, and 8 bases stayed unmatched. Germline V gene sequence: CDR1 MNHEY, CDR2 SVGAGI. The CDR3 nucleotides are TGTGCCAGCAGACCGACAGGGAAGGGCTATGGCTACACCTTC. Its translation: CASRPTGKGYGYTF.

CDR3 sequence reads: CASTPRTGQRQPQHF. Written as DNA, the CDR3 is TGTGCCAGTACCCCCCGAACGGGTCAGCGGCAGCCCCAGCATTTT. This sequence joins TRBV19 and TRBJ1-5; D is uncertain. The length of the CDR3 is 15 residues. The germline gives CDR1 LNHDA, CDR2 SQIVND (reference sequence). V lost 7 bases and J 7 bases, leaving 20 bases between the germline ends.

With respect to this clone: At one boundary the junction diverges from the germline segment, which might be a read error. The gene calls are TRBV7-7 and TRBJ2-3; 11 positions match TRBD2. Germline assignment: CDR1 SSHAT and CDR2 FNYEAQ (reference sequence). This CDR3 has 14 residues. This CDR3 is CASSVGLAADTQYF. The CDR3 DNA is TGTGCTAGCAGCGTGGGACTAGCGGCCGATACGCAGTATTTT.

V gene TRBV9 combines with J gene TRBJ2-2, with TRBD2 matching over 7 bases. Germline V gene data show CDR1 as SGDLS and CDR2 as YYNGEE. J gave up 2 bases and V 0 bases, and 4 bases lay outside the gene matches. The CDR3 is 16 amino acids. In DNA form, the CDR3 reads TGTGCCAGCAGCGTAGTTGCTAGCGGCAACACCGGGGAGCTGTTTTTT. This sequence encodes CASSVVASGNTGELFF.

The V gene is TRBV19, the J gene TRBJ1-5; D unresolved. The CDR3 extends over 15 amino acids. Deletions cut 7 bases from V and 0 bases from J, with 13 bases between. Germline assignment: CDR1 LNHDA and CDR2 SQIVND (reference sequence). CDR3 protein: CASKGGASSNQPQHF. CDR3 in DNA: TGTGCCAGTAAAGGTGGAGCATCTAGCAATCAGCCCCAGCATTTT.

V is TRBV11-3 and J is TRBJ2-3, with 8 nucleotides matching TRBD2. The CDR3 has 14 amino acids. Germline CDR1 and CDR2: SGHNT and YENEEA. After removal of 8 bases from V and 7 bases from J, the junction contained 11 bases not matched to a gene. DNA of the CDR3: TGTGCCAGCTCCCTTAGCGGGGTTATTAATACGCAGTATTTT. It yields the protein CASSLSGVINTQYF.

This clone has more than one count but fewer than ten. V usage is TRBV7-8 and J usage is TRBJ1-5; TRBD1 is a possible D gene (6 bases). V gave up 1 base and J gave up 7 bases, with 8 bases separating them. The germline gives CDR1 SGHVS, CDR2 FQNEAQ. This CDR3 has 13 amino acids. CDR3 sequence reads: CASSLDRVQPQHF. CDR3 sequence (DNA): TGTGCCAGCAGCTTAGACAGGGTACAGCCCCAGCATTTT.